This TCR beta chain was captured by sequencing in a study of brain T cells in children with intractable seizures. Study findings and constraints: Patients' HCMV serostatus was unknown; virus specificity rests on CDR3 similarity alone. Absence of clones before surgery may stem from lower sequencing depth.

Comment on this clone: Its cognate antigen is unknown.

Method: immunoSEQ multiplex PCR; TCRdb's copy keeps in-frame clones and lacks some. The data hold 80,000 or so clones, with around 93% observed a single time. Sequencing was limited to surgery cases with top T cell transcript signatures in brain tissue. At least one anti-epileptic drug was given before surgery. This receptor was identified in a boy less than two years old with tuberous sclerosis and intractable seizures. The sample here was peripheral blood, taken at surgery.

CDR3 residues: CASSGTYEQYF. The CDR3 bases are TGTGCCAGCAGTGGGACCTACGAGCAGTACTTC. The V call is TRBV2, the J call TRBJ2-7; no clear D. The CDR3 extends over 11 amino acids. Trimming removed 4 bases at V and 2 bases at J, with 3 bases between. CDR1 is SNHLY, CDR2 FYNNEI, per germline.